A selection of T cell receptor beta chains follows, all from one sample in a study of response to subunit inactivated influenza vaccine. TCRdb itself ran the RT-PCR reads through MiXCR, one entry per CDR3 protein. The sample holds about 180,000 distinct CDR3 sequences, nearly 9.5% seen once. The sequences come from non-naive T cells sorted from PBMCs, collected on the day of vaccination. Receptors were obtained from a man aged 50 to 59 who received an inactivated influenza vaccine. Each CDR3 is given with its conserved first and last residue. Fields, in order: J gene, CDR3 length, V gene, D gene, clone size, CDR3 protein, CDR3 DNA. D genes are given only for firm matches. Clone size appears in some rows only: once, few, many, or a class for an expanded clone.

TRBJ2-1	11	TRBV7-2	-	few	CASSLQPPQFF	TGTGCCAGCAGCCTCCAACCCCCCCAGTTCTTC
TRBJ2-2	16	TRBV4-2	-	-	CASSQGTGQDTGELFF	TGTGCCAGCAGCCAAGGAACAGGTCAGGACACCGGGGAGCTGTTTTTT
TRBJ2-2	17	TRBV11-3	TRBD2	many	CASSSLVAGGGTGELFF	TGTGCCAGCAGCTCGCTAGTAGCGGGAGGAGGTACCGGGGAGCTGTTTTTT
TRBJ1-3	16	TRBV28	-	-	CASSSAGTPSGNTIYF	TGTGCCAGCAGTTCTGCAGGGACCCCCTCTGGAAACACCATATATTTT
TRBJ2-5	12	TRBV5-1	-	many	CASSGSQETQYF	TGCGCCAGCAGCGGCTCCCAAGAGACCCAGTACTTC
TRBJ1-1	13	TRBV3-1	-	few	CASRQGRQGQAFF	TGTGCCAGCAGACAAGGTCGTCAGGGTCAAGCTTTCTTT
TRBJ2-1	14	TRBV12-3/TRBV12-4	TRBD1	many	CASTSGTGYNEQFF	TGTGCCAGCACCAGCGGGACAGGGTACAATGAGCAGTTCTTC
TRBJ2-7	15	TRBV18	TRBD1	many	CASSRQQGASYEQYF	TGTGCCAGCTCACGGCAACAGGGGGCCTCCTACGAGCAGTACTTC
TRBJ2-5	16	TRBV7-2	TRBD2	-	CASSVSGGPSGGTQYF	TGTGCCAGCAGCGTTAGCGGGGGGCCCTCTGGGGGTACCCAGTACTTC
TRBJ2-7	15	TRBV20-1	TRBD1	many	CSASQIGDRAYEQYF	TGCAGTGCTAGTCAAATAGGGGACAGGGCCTACGAGCAGTACTTC
TRBJ1-1	14	TRBV2	TRBD1	many	CARRDSRMNTEAFF	TGTGCCAGGAGGGACAGCCGAATGAACACTGAAGCTTTCTTT